The present entry profiles one T cell receptor beta chain with its context. The antigen is not known. Between the trimmed V and J ends, which lost 6 bases and 2 bases, there was a span of 14 bases. The CDR3 is 14 amino acids. The germline V gene encodes CDR1 MNHEY and CDR2 SVGAGI. These data are taken from a study of cytomegalovirus exposure and HLA in healthy donors. Notes on the study in general: Many donors carried some public TCRs, although rarity characterized most TCR sequences. For most subjects, TCR beta sequences were reported to predict HLA-A and HLA-B alleles with accuracy.

With 60 Vbeta and 13 Jbeta primers, the PCR was carried out. Sequenced by immunoSEQ multiplex PCR; TCRdb stores in-frame clones only, minus some. Among 30,000 to 40,000 clones listed, about four fifths were seen once. This receptor was identified in a woman in her 40s in good health and CMV-seronegative. Specimen: PBMCs. The rearrangement joins TRBV6-5 to TRBJ2-7; D perhaps matches TRBD1 (5 bases). Written as DNA, the CDR3 is TGTGCCAGCAGGACCACAGGATTCCCCTACGAGCAGTACGTC. Translating it yields CASRTTGFPYEQYV.